This TCR beta chain was captured in a study of T cells in women clearing cervical HPV infection. Overall study: Donors had HPV16-related CIN3 or worse; 2 had invasive cancer. With HLA typing for only a few women, HLA confounding remains possible.

This CDR3 is built from 10 residues. CDR1 is SQVTM and CDR2 is ANQGSEA in the germline V gene. As concerns this clone: Read data end 3 residues before the CDR3 end; the end is taken from the germline J gene.

The repertoire was sequenced with immunoSEQ multiplex PCR; TCRdb's copy has only in-frame clones and lacks some. The sample includes under 40,000 clones. This chain links TRBV29-1 with TRBJ1-4; possible D gene TRBD1, 6 bases. Sequencing used blood buffy coat. The clonotype comes from a woman aged 18 to 75 with a cervical HPV16 infection that either progressed to CIN3+ or cleared (not recorded which). Incomplete CDR3 DNA: TGCAGCGTCTGGACAGCCCGA. Amino acid sequence: CSVWTAR. The entire CDR3 protein reads CSVWTARLFF.